A single sample is the source of the 13 T cell receptor beta chains below, sequenced in a study of long-term antiretroviral therapy in people with HIV. An immunoSEQ assay, version v3.0, was performed at survey level. Using immunoSEQ multiplex PCR, the repertoire was profiled, and TCRdb retains in-frame clones only, with some absent. The data contain 33,000 or so clones, roughly four fifths of them seen just once; the ten biggest clones take up around 12%. Here the sequenced sample was unsorted PBMCs, taken 0.3 years after starting antiretroviral therapy. The receptors were sampled from a man between 18 and 35 years old with HIV.

In nucleotides, the CDR3 is TGTGCCAGCAGTTTATCGGCAGGGGATGGCTACACCTTC. Its protein is CASSLSAGDGYTF. V and J are TRBV28 and TRBJ1-2, with D possibly matching TRBD1 (6 bases). The germline gives CDR1 MDHEN, CDR2 SYDVKM. This CDR3 is built from 13 residues. V was pared by 1 base and J by 6 bases, with 9 bases between.

The chain combines TRBV4-2 with TRBJ1-1; D perhaps matches TRBD1 (6 bases). V lost 3 bases and J lost 3, with 11 bases in between. The CDR3 spans 14 residues. In germline, CDR1 is LGHNA, CDR2 YNFKEQ. For the CDR3, the DNA is TGTGCCAGCAGCCATCTGGACAGAGACACTGAAGCTTTCTTT. Translation: CASSHLDRDTEAFF.

The chain recombines TRBV10-1 with TRBJ1-5; no reliable D call. Germline CDR1 reads WNHNN; CDR2 reads SYGVQD (reference sequence). The V end was cut by 2 bases, the J end by 4 bases, with 6 bases between. This CDR3 region has 13 residues. DNA of the CDR3: TGCGCCAGCAGTGAGGACGGGAATCAGCCCCAGCATTTT. Translation: CASSEDGNQPQHF.

In its sample, this clone was seen a few times. The rearrangement uses TRBV6-4 and TRBJ1-4; D is unresolved. Per the germline V gene, CDR1 is MRHNA and CDR2 is SNTAGT. The CDR3 is 13 residues long. V was clipped by 3 bases and J by 5 bases, with 7 bases between them. The CDR3 DNA sequence: TGTGCCAGCAGTGAGCAGGAGAATGAAAAACTGTTTTTT. Translated, it gives CASSEQENEKLFF.

V usage is TRBV7-9 and J usage is TRBJ2-3, with unresolved D. The CDR3 is made up of 15 amino acids. Germline lookup yields CDR1 SEHNR and CDR2 FQNEAQ (reference sequence). V dropped 1 base and J dropped 6 bases, with 14 bases sitting between them. The CDR3 coding sequence is TGTGCCAGCAGCTTAGAGCTCCAATTGGTGGATACGCAGTATTTT. It codes for CASSLELQLVDTQYF.

The chain joins TRBV15 to TRBJ1-4; D is possibly TRBD1 (6 bases). The V gene's germline CDR1 is LNHNV and CDR2 YYDKDF (reference sequence). Trimming cost V 1 base and J 4 bases, with 10 bases left between them. This CDR3 contains 15 residues. The CDR3 reads CATSRATGINEKLFF. As DNA, the CDR3 is TGTGCCACCAGCAGAGCAACAGGGATTAATGAAAAACTGTTTTTT.

This chain uses TRBV6-1 with TRBJ2-7; a possible D gene is TRBD2 (6 bases). Germline-derived CDR1 and CDR2 are MNHNS and SASEGT. V was shortened by 8 bases and J by 3 bases, with 14 bases between the two germline ends. CDR3 size: 13 residues. The CDR3 sequence: CASLLGLIYEQYF. The CDR3 nucleotides read TGTGCCAGCCTATTGGGACTGATCTACGAGCAGTACTTC.

A remark on this clone: This CDR3 is also generated by other DNA sequences in the sample. This chain links TRBV27 with TRBJ1-6, with D hard to call. The CDR3 is 13 amino acids. The V gene lost 0 bases and the J gene lost 8 bases, with 5 bases spanning the gap. The V gene's germline CDR1 is MNHEY and CDR2 SMNVEV (reference sequence). The CDR3 region is CASSLSTDSPLHF. DNA of the CDR3: TGTGCCAGCAGTTTATCCACAGATTCACCCCTCCACTTT.

The V call is TRBV6-5, the J call TRBJ1-1; the D gene is possibly TRBD1 (6 bases). V was clipped by 2 bases and J by 5 bases, with 9 bases between them. Germline V gives CDR1 MNHEY, CDR2 SVGAGI. This CDR3 spans 13 amino acids. The CDR3 sequence: CASSYGGHTEAFF. CDR3 DNA: TGTGCCAGCAGTTACGGGGGGCATACTGAAGCTTTCTTT.

The CDR3 loop is CASSRSGGAGETQYF. In nucleotides, the CDR3 is TGCGCCAGCAGCCGGAGCGGGGGGGCCGGAGAGACCCAGTACTTC. The rearrangement uses TRBV4-1 and TRBJ2-5, with TRBD2 matching 10 bases. The CDR3 is 15 amino acids. The V gene's germline CDR1 is MGHRA and CDR2 YSYEKL. V lost 4 bases, J lost 4 bases, and 6 bases stayed unmatched.

This chain connects TRBV5-4 to TRBJ2-5; 11 nucleotides line up with TRBD1. The J segment lost 5 bases and the V segment lost 3 bases, leaving 6 bases of the junction unmatched. This CDR3 spans 15 amino acids. The germline V gene encodes CDR1 SGHNT and CDR2 YYREEE (reference sequence). The CDR3 loop reads CASSYPGTGGETQYF. CDR3 nucleotides: TGTGCCAGCAGCTATCCCGGGACAGGGGGTGAGACCCAGTACTTC. The full variable domain, with the rest looked up from reference TRBV5-4 and TRBJ2-5, is ETGVTQSPTHLIKTRGQQVTLRCSSQSGHNTVSWYQQALGQGPQFIFQYYREEENGRGNFPPRFSGLQFPNYSSELNVNALELDDSALYLCASSYPGTGGETQYFGPGTRLLVL.

The chain employs TRBV19 and TRBJ1-1; the D is unclear. The CDR3 length is 12 residues. Trimming left V 5 bases short and J 3 bases short, with 7 bases between. Germline V gives CDR1 LNHDA, CDR2 SQIVND (reference sequence). CDR3 nucleotides: TGTGCCAGTAGTCTCTGGGACACTGAAGCTTTCTTT. This codes for CASSLWDTEAFF.

This chain links TRBV7-2 with TRBJ2-5; maybe TRBD2 (7 bases). The CDR3 extends over 14 amino acids. Between the trimmed V and J ends, which lost 5 bases and 5 bases, there was a span of 15 bases. The germline CDR1 and CDR2 sequences are SGHTA and FQGNSA. CDR3 DNA sequence: TGTGCCAGCAGCCCTTGGAGGGGGGGGGAGACCCAGTACTTC. The encoded protein is CASSPWRGGETQYF.